The subject of this entry is one T cell receptor (beta chain). Its cognate antigen is unknown. These data originate in a study of cytomegalovirus exposure and HLA in healthy donors. Across the study: The same platform was used for the roughly 120 validation repertoires and the 600 to 700 first-cohort repertoires, a later analysis reported. Broader study findings: It was reported that the classifier diagnosed cytomegalovirus status with high specificity and sensitivity in both the original and validation cohorts. It was around 160 TCR beta chains that were listed as cytomegalovirus-associated. According to a subsequent analysis, TCR clusters identified in the first cohort showed a tendency to co-occur across the 100 to 150 validation repertoires.

Assay used: immunoSEQ multiplex PCR; TCRdb lists only in-frame clones, some missing. The sample includes approximately 260,000 clones, approximately 86% of them seen just once. CDR3 size: 12 residues. Germline-derived CDR1 and CDR2 are MNHNS and SASEGT. Deletions cut 6 bases from V and 3 bases from J, with 9 bases between. V usage is TRBV6-1 and J usage is TRBJ2-7; possible D gene TRBD2, 6 bases. Sequencing was carried out using PBMCs. This clonotype was sampled from a woman in her 30s in good health and CMV-seropositive. The CDR3 here is CASRRGGYEQYF. CDR3 nucleotides: TGTGCCAGCAGACGGGGAGGCTACGAGCAGTACTTC.